The rows below give T cell receptor beta chains drawn from one sample of a study of cytomegalovirus exposure and HLA in healthy donors. The table came from immunoSEQ multiplex PCR; TCRdb's copy has only in-frame clones and leaves some out. Of 200,000 to 250,000 clones listed, 85% are singletons. The source material was PBMCs. The receptors come from a human donor in good health. The conserved cysteine and the conserved F or W are not part of the CDR3 here.

v_call cdr3_aa
TRBV7-9 ASSVGQGAYEQY
TRBV7-2 ASSLVTAPPYQETQY
TRBV7-2 ASSLGWAPGELF
TRBV29-1 SVQPRLAERNEQF
TRBV2 ASSEDRDYEQY
TRBV5-1 ASSLAIGQGVGTEAF
TRBV30 AWSPPEGETQY
TRBV13 ASSLEGLAGVESYNEQF
TRBV6-1 ALGAANTEAF
TRBV7-9 ASSSFPGRAQYEQY
TRBV2 ASTRRDSGTDTQY
TRBV4-1 ASSPGTGVTDTQY
TRBV25-1 ASSETGQGYEQY
TRBV25-1 ASSQTGTSGRAENEQF
TRBV2 ASSWDSQQF
TRBV4-1 ASSQDEIQETQY
TRBV18 ASYRVGQGDSGANVLT
TRBV5-1 ASSLVSSGKIWYQETQY
TRBV19 ATLAGGTDTQY
TRBV7-9 ASSLVGGVTYEQY
TRBV27 ASSSFPGQISYEQY
TRBV19 ASTIRPPYSNQPQH
TRBV5-4 ASSRTPTYEQY
TRBV6-5 ASSSWRGNTEAF
TRBV6-5 ASSYSIVGGAF
TRBV19 ASSGGREAF
TRBV10-3 AISGQDTQY
TRBV19 ASSIEDSSPYNEQF
TRBV4-2 ASSQDPIAGGEQY
TRBV2 ATQGYEQY
TRBV5-1 ASSLGLAGWYEQY
TRBV5-4 ASSLQGGGGGYT
TRBV7-3 ASSLSGGAGANVLT
TRBV4-1 ASSQDRSGYQPQH
TRBV7-9 ASSPSDREQY
TRBV6-6 ASSPGQGGQETQY
TRBV18 ASSLNRVNTEAF
TRBV7-9 ASSLADRATETQY
TRBV19 ASSRQGRYTEAF
TRBV6-1 ASSASLYYEQY
TRBV2 ASSERRSGDQY
TRBV7-2 ASSLSEASGSYEQY
TRBV5-1 ASSIAGAPGELF
TRBV18 ASLPMTGSNNYGYT
TRBV6-1 ASNIDRDYEQY
TRBV19 ASSRSGSTIY
TRBV21-1 ASSPGESLGQGGKYSGNTIY
TRBV10-3 AIAGGGNEQF
TRBV5-1 ASSLGATSGGYEQY
TRBV29-1 SVVGRLGTDTQY
TRBV11-3 ASSPGQSNTGELF
TRBV4-1 ASSQLPSAISYNEQF
TRBV9 ASSPRHSAGTEAF
TRBV6-1 ASSEEREETQY
TRBV5-6 ASSLVQGLNTEAF
TRBV6-5 ASSQVSNQPQH
TRBV7-2 ASSPQTAYSNQPQH
TRBV9 ASSVLLAGAVDTQY
TRBV5-4 ASSYPGPTEAF